This T cell receptor (beta chain) was captured by sequencing in a study of vaccination effects on CD4 cells after COVID-19. About the research overall: Participants completed two doses of the BNT162b2 or mRNA-1273 vaccine.

It was after 10 days of culture that CD4+ T cells were isolated. Assay used: immunoSEQ multiplex PCR; TCRdb lists only in-frame clones, some missing. The sample has 40,000 to 55,000 clones, around 76% seen once. About this clone itself: Its target is unknown.

CDR3 size: 13 residues. Germline assignment: CDR1 SGHTS and CDR2 YDEGEE. V shed 0 bases and J shed 9 bases, with 12 bases lying between them. This TCR was sampled from a human donor who had a prior SARS-CoV-2 infection. The specimen was CD4+ T cells from PBMCs cultured without peptide, collected before COVID-19 vaccination. This chain links TRBV5-8 with TRBJ2-5, with D possibly being TRBD2 (5 bases). This CDR3 reads CASSLGHDGAQYF. The CDR3 nucleotides read TGTGCCAGCAGCTTGGGACACGACGGGGCCCAGTACTTC.